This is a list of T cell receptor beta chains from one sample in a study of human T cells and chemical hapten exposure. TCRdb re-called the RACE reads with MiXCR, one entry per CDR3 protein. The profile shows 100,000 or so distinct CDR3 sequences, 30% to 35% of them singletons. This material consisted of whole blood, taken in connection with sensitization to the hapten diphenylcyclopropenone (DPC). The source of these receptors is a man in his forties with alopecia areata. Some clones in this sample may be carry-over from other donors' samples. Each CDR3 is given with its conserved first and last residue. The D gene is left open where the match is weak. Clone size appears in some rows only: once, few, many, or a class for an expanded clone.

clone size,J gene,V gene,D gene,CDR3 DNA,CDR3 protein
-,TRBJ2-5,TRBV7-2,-,TGTGCCAGCAGCTCAGACGGGACCCAGTACTTC,CASSSDGTQYF
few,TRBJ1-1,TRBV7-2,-,TGTGCCAGCAGCCCGGACCAAGACAGTGAAGCTTTCTTT,CASSPDQDSEAFF
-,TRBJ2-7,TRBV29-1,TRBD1,TGCAGCTCAACCGGGACAGGGGCCCACGAGCAGTACTTC,CSSTGTGAHEQYF
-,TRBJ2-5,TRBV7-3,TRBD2,TGTGCCAGCAGCTTAAAAGGAGCGGGAGGAGCGGAGACCCAGTACTTC,CASSLKGAGGAETQYF
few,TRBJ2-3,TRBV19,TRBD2,TGTGCCAGTAGTACCCTAGCGGGGACGGCCACAGATACGCAGTATTTT,CASSTLAGTATDTQYF
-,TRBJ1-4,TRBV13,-,TGTGCCAGCAGCTTAGGCTCACAGCCAACTAATGAAAAACTGTTTTTT,CASSLGSQPTNEKLFF
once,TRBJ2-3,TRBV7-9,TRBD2,TGTGCCAGCAGCTTGGGGCAGCTTAGCGGGAGAAGCACAGATACGCAGTATTTT,CASSLGQLSGRSTDTQYF
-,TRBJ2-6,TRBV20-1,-,TGCAGTGCTAATCCCGGTGGGGCCAACGTCCTGACTTTC,CSANPGGANVLTF
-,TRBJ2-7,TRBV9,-,TGTGCCAGCAGCGTAAATTCCGGGCCTCCCTACGAGCAGTACTTC,CASSVNSGPPYEQYF
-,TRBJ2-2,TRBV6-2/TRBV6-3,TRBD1,TGTGCCAGCCGGCGACAGGGGCGGGTCACCGGGGAGCTGTTTTTT,CASRRQGRVTGELFF
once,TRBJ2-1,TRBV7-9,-,TGTGCCAGCAGCTCCCCTGGAAGCTCCTACAATGAGCAGTTCTTC,CASSSPGSSYNEQFF
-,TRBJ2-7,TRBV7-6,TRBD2,TGTGCCAGCAGCCCTGGGACTAGCGGTGCCTACGAGCAGTACTTC,CASSPGTSGAYEQYF
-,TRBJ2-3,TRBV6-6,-,TGTGCCAGCAGCCAGTCGGATACGCAGTATTTT,CASSQSDTQYF
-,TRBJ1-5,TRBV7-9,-,TGTGCCAGCAGCTTAGTGGGGGCCAATCAGCCCCAGCATTTT,CASSLVGANQPQHF
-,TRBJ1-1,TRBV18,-,TGTGCCAGCTCACCAGGGGACACTGAAGCTTTCTTT,CASSPGDTEAFF
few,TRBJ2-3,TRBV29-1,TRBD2,TGCAGCGTTCCCGGGACTAGCCTCACAGATACGCAGTATTTT,CSVPGTSLTDTQYF
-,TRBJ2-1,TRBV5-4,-,TGTGCCAGCAGCCTTTCCCTCCTCCGAGACAATGAGCAGTTCTTC,CASSLSLLRDNEQFF
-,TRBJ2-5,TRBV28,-,TGTGCCAGCAGTCGCTCAGAGACCCAGTACTTC,CASSRSETQYF
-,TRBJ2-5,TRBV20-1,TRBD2,TGCAGTGCTAGACCAAATCGAGAGCGGGGGGGGGAGACCCAGTACTTC,CSARPNRERGGETQYF
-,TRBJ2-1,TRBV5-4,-,TGTGCCAGCAGCTTGGGAATCTTGAGCAATGAGCAGTTCTTC,CASSLGILSNEQFF
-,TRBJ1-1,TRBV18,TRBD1,TGTGCCAGCTCACTTGGACAGGGGGCTTTCTTT,CASSLGQGAFF
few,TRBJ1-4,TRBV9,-,TGTGCCAGCAGCGTAGGTCTCGGAACTAATGAAAAACTGTTTTTT,CASSVGLGTNEKLFF
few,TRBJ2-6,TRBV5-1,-,TGCGCCAGCAATAGTCGGGAGTTTTCTGGGGCCAACGTCCTGACTTTC,CASNSREFSGANVLTF
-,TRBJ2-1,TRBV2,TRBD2,TGTGCCAGCAATTTGAATAGCGGGGGTAACAATGAGCAGTTCTTC,CASNLNSGGNNEQFF
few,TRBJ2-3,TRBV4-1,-,TGCGCCAGCAGCCAAGATGGGGGGGCCTCAGATACGCAGTATTTT,CASSQDGGASDTQYF